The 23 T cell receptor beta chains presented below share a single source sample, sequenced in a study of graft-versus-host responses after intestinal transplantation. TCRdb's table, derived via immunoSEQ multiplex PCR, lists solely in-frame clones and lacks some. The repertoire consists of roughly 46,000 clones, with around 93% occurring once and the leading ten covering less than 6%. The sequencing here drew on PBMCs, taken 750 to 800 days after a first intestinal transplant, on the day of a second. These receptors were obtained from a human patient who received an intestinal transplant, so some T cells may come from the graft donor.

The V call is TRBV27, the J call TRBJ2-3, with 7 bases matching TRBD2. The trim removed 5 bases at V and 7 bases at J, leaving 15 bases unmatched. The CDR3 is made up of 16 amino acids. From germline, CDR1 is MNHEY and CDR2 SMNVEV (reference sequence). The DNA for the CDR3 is TGTGCCAGCAGTCCCCCCGTGGGCGGGAGTCGCCATACGCAGTATTTT. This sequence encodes CASSPPVGGSRHTQYF.

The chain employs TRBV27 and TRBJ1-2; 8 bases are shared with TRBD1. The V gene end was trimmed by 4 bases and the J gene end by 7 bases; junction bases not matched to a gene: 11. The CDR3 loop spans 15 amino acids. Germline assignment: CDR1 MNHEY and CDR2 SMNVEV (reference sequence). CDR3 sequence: CASSSSWTGYVGYTF. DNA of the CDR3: TGTGCCAGCAGTTCCTCTTGGACAGGGTATGTTGGCTACACCTTC.

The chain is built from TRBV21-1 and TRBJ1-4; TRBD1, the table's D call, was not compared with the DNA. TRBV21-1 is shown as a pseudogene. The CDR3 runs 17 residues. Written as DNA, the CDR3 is TGTGCCAGCAGCACCCCCCCCGACAGGGTAGCTAATGAAAAACTGTTTTTT. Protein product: CASSTPPDRVANEKLFF.

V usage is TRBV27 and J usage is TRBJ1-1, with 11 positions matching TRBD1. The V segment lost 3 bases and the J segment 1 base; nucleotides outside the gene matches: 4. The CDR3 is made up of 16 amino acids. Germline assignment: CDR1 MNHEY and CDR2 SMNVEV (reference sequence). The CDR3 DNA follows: TGTGCCAGCAGTTTGAGGACAGGGGGCCAGAACACTGAAGCTTTCTTT. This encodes CASSLRTGGQNTEAFF.

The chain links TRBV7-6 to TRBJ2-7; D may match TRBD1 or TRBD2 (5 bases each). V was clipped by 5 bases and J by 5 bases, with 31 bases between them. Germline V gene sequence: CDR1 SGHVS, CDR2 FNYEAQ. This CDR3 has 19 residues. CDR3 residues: CASSPSPGTERKAAHEQYF. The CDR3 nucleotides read TGTGCCAGCAGCCCCAGCCCTGGGACGGAAAGGAAGGCTGCACACGAGCAGTACTTC.

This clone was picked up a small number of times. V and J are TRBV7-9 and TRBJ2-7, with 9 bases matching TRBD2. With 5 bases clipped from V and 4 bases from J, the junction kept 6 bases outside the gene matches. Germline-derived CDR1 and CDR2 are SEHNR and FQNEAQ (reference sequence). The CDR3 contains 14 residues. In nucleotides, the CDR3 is TGTGCCAGCAGCATCTTAGCGGGAGTTTACGAGCAGTACTTC. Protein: CASSILAGVYEQYF.

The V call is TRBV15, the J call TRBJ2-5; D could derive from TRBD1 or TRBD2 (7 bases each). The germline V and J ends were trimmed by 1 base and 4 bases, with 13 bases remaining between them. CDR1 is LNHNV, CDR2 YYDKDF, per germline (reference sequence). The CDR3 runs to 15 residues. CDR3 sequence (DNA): TGTGCCACCAGCAGAGGTGCCAGGGGGGGAGAGACCCAGTACTTC. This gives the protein CATSRGARGGETQYF.

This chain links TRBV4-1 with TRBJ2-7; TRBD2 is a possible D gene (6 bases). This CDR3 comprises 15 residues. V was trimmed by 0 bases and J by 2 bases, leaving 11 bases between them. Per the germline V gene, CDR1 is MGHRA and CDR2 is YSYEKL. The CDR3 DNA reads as TGCGCCAGCAGCCAAGAGGCGGGGCTCCCCTACGAGCAGTACTTC. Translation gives CASSQEAGLPYEQYF.

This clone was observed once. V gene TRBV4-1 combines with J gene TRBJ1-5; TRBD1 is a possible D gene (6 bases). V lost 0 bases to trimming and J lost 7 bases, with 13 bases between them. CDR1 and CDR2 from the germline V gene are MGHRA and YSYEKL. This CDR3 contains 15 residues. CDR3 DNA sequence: TGCGCCAGCAGCCAAGATCCCGGGGGCAGCCAGCCCCAGCATTTT. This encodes CASSQDPGGSQPQHF.

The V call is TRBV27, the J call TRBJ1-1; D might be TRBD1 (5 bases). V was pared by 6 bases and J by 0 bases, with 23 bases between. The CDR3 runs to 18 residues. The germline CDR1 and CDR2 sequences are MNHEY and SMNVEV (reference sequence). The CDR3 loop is CASRTLVRGGSMNTEAFF. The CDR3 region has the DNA TGTGCCAGCAGGACTCTCGTACGTGGGGGTTCCATGAACACTGAAGCTTTCTTT.

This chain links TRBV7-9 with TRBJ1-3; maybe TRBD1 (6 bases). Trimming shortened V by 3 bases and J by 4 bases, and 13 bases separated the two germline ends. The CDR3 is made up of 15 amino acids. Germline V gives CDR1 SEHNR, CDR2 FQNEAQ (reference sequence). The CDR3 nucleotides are TGTGCCAGCAGCTTTGTGGGGACAAAAGGAAACACCATATATTTT. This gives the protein CASSFVGTKGNTIYF.

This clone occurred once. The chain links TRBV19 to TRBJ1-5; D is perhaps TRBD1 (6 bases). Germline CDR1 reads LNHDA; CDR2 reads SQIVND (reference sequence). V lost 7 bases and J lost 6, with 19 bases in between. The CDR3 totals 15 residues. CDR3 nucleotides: TGTGCCAGTACCACCTTAACAGGGACTAGTCAGCCCCAGCATTTT. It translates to CASTTLTGTSQPQHF.

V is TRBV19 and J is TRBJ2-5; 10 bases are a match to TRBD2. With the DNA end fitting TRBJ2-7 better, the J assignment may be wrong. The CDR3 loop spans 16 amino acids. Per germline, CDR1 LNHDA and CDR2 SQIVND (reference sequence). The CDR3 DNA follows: TGTGCCAGTAGTATAGCTGCTACTAGCGGGGTCTACGAGCAGTACTTC. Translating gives CASSIAATSGVYEQYF.

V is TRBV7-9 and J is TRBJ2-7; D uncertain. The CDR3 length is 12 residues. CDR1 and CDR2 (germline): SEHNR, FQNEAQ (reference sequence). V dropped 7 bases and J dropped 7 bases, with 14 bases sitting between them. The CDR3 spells CASTPDEDEQYF. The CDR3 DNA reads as TGTGCCAGCACTCCCGACGAGGATGAGCAGTACTTC.

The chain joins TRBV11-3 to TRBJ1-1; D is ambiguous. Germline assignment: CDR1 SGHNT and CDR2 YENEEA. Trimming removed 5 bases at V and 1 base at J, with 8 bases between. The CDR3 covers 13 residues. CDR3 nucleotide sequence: TGTGCCAGCAGCCCGCGACGGAACACTGAAGCTTTCTTT. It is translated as CASSPRRNTEAFF.

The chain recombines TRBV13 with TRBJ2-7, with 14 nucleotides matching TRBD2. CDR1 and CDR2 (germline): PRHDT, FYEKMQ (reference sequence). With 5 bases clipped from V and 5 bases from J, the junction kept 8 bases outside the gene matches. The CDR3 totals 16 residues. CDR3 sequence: CASSTRLAGGPNEQYF. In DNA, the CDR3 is TGTGCCAGCAGCACCAGACTAGCGGGAGGGCCCAACGAGCAGTACTTC.

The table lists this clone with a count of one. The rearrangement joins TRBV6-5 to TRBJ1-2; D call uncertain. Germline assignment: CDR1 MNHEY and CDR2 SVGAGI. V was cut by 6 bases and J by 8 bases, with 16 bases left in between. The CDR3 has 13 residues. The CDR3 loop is CASRKGTLGGYTF. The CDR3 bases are TGTGCCAGCAGGAAGGGCACCTTAGGGGGCTACACCTTC.

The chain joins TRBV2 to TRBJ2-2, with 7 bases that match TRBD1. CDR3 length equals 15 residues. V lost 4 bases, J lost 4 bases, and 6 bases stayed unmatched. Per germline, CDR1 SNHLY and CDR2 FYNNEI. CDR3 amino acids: CASSGGTAITGELFF. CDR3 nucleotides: TGTGCCAGCAGTGGGGGGACAGCTATCACCGGGGAGCTGTTTTTT.

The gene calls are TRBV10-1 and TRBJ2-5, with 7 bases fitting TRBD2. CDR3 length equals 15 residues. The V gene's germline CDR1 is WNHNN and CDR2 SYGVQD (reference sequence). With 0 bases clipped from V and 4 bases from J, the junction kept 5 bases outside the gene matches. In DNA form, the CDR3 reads TGCGCCAGCAGTGAGTCCGCGGGAGTTGGAGAGACCCAGTACTTC. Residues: CASSESAGVGETQYF.

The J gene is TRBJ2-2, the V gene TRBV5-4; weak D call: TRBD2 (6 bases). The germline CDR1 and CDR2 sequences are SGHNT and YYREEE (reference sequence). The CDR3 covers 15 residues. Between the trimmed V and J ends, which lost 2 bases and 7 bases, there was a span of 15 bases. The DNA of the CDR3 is TGTGCCAGCAGCTTAAACGCAGGGAGGTTCGGGGAGCTGTTTTTT. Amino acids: CASSLNAGRFGELFF.

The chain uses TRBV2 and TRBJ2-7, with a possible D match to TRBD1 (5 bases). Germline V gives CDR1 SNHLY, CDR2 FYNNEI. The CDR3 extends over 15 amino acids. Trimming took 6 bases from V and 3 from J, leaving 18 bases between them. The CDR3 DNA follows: TGTGCCAGCAGCCTAGAGGCAGGGATGGTCTACGAGCAGTACTTC. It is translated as CASSLEAGMVYEQYF.

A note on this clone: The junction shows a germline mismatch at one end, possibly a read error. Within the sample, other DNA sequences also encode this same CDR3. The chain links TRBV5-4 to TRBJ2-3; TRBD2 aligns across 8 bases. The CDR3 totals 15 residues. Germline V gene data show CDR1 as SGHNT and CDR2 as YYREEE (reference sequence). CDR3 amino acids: CASSLQRERIDTQYF. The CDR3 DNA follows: TGTGCCAGCAGCTTGCAGCGGGAGCGAATAGATACGCAGTACTTT.

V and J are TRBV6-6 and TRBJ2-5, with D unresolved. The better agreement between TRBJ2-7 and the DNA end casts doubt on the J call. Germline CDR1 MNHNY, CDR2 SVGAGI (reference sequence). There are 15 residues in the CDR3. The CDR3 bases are TGTGCCAGCAGTTACGCCCGCGGCAGCTCCTACGAGCAGTACTTC. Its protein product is CASSYARGSSYEQYF.